This TCR beta chain came from a study of blood T cells in healthy people across ages. CDR3 length equals 13 residues. The germline gives CDR1 MNHEY, CDR2 SMNVEV (reference sequence). Combining a sample-barcoded 5' primer with a J-beta primer mix, a second PCR ran for roughly 6 to 12 cycles. TCRdb reprocessed the 5' RACE reads via MiXCR and lists one record per CDR3 protein. The sample lists approximately 2,000,000 distinct CDR3 sequences; approximately 40% were seen once. In the case of this clonotype: The target antigen is unknown. A much more abundant neighbour one base away suggests this may be a read error.

Points from the study as a whole: Among long-lived donors, naive CD4+ cells were more numerous and diversity higher than in aged donors.

Sequenced sample: blood. The TCR sequence derives from a human donor in good health. This sequence joins TRBV27 and TRBJ2-5, with no clear D. The DNA end favors TRBJ2-7, so the J call may be wrong. CDR3 sequence reads: CASRLGIIYEQYF. The CDR3 region has the DNA TGTGCCAGCAGGTTAGGTATTATCTACGAGCAGTACTTC.